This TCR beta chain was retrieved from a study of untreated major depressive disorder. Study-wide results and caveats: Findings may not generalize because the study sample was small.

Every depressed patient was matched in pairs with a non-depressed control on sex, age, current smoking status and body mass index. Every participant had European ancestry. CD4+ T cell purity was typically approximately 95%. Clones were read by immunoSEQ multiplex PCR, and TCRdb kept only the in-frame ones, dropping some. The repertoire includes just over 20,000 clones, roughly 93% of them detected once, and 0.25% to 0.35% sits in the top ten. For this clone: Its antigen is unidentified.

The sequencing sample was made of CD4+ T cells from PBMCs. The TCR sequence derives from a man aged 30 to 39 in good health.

The CDR3 protein is CASSVEGGRGYNEQFF. DNA of the CDR3: TGTGCCAGCAGCGTAGAGGGCGGGAGGGGTTACAATGAGCAGTTCTTC. The rearrangement joins TRBV9 to TRBJ2-1; 9 positions match TRBD2. V was clipped by 0 bases and J by 4 bases; unmatched bases: 5. The CDR3 is 16 amino acids. The germline gives CDR1 SGDLS, CDR2 YYNGEE.